Presented here are 32 T cell receptor beta chains from one specimen sequenced in a study of technical replicates of blood from a few donors. Produced via immunoSEQ multiplex PCR; TCRdb's table is partial and in-frame only. The table shows 56,000 or so clones, with nearly 95% occurring only once. Sequenced sample: PBMCs. Source of these receptors: a human donor in good health. Some clones in this sample may be carry-over from other donors' samples.

The chain has TRBV5-6 and TRBJ1-1, with D perhaps matching TRBD1 (5 bases). Germline loops: CDR1 SGHDT, CDR2 YYEEEE. Trimming stripped 4 bases from V and 5 bases from J, with 21 bases between. This CDR3 is 16 amino acids long. The CDR3 loop reads CASSGFLQGLGTEAFF. In nucleotides, the CDR3 is TGTGCCAGCAGCGGGTTCTTGCAGGGATTGGGAACTGAAGCTTTCTTT.

The chain has TRBV5-4 and TRBJ2-7, with TRBD1 as a possible D gene (5 bases). CDR1 is SGHNT, CDR2 YYREEE, per germline (reference sequence). The V gene lost 0 bases and the J gene lost 2 bases, with 9 bases spanning the gap. The CDR3 length is 14 residues. The CDR3 nucleotides are TGTGCCAGCAGCTTGGGGACAAAGCCCTACGAGCAGTACTTC. Its translation: CASSLGTKPYEQYF.

A single count supports this clone. The chain recombines TRBV18 with TRBJ2-3, with 8 bases lining up with TRBD1. Germline CDR1 reads KGHSH; CDR2 reads LQKENI. This CDR3 has 12 residues. Trimming removed 3 bases from V and 10 bases from J; junction bases left unmatched: 3. The CDR3 DNA sequence: TGTGCCAGCTCACCGGGACAGGAGGCGCAGTATTTT. Its translation is CASSPGQEAQYF.

Written as DNA, the CDR3 is TGTGCCAGCAGCCGAGACCAATACAGCTACGAGCAGTACTTC. This encodes CASSRDQYSYEQYF. J is TRBJ2-7 and V is TRBV7-9, with D hard to call. The CDR3 loop spans 14 amino acids. V was clipped by 5 bases and J by 3 bases, with 14 bases between them. The germline CDR1 and CDR2 sequences are SEHNR and FQNEAQ (reference sequence). The entire variable domain, with the rest obtained from reference TRBV7-9 and TRBJ2-7, is as follows: DTGVSQNPRHKITKRGQNVTFRCDPISEHNRLYWYRQTLGQGPEFLTYFQNEAQLEKSRLLSDRFSAERPKGSFSTLEIQRTEQGDSAMYLCASSRDQYSYEQYFGPGTRLTVT.

The CDR3 DNA follows: TGTGCCACCAGCAGAGAAAAGGGGATATCATGGAGCTACACCTTC. Amino acid sequence: CATSREKGISWSYTF. The chain is built from TRBV15 and TRBJ1-2; TRBD1 might be the D (5 bases). This CDR3 region has 15 residues. The V end was cut by 0 bases, the J end by 9 bases, with 17 bases between. Germline loops: CDR1 LNHNV, CDR2 YYDKDF (reference sequence).

For the CDR3, the DNA is TGCGCCAGCAGCTTGGATATTAGCGGGGCATACGAGCAGTACTTC. Its protein is CASSLDISGAYEQYF. The genes are TRBV5-1 and TRBJ2-7, with TRBD2 matching over 8 bases. The CDR3 spans 15 residues. Germline V gene data show CDR1 as SGHRS and CDR2 as YFSETQ. V shed 0 bases, J shed 4 bases, and the junction held 6 bases outside the gene matches.

In this sample, this clone is medium-sized. J is TRBJ1-1 and V is TRBV5-5; 8 positions agree with TRBD1. The length of the CDR3 is 13 residues. Germline V gene data show CDR1 as SGHKS and CDR2 as YYEKEE (reference sequence). The trim removed 1 base at V and 5 bases at J, leaving 1 base unmatched. The CDR3 nucleotides are TGTGCCAGCAGCTTGAACAGGGGGACTGAAGCTTTCTTT. This translates into CASSLNRGTEAFF.

The chain uses TRBV5-1 and TRBJ2-2; 7 bases fit TRBD1. This CDR3 is built from 16 residues. CDR1 SGHRS and CDR2 YFSETQ come from the germline V gene. J gave up 5 bases and V 5 bases, and 12 bases lay outside the gene matches. Here the CDR3 reads CASSQATRQGTGELFF. CDR3 DNA sequence: TGCGCCAGCAGTCAAGCGACAAGACAGGGAACCGGGGAGCTGTTTTTT.

The V gene is TRBV7-9, the J gene TRBJ1-4; possibly TRBD1 for D (5 bases). The CDR3 is made up of 17 amino acids. Germline V gene data show CDR1 as SEHNR and CDR2 as FQNEAQ (reference sequence). V was clipped by 5 bases and J by 0 bases, with 16 bases between them. The CDR3 spells CASSLYRPFATNEKLFF. The CDR3 coding sequence is TGTGCCAGCAGCCTTTACAGGCCTTTTGCAACTAATGAAAAACTGTTTTTT.

J is TRBJ2-7 and V is TRBV10-3; D is perhaps TRBD2 (5 bases). CDR1 and CDR2 from the germline V gene are ENHRY and SYGVKD. The CDR3 length is 14 residues. The ends were cut back, 8 bases at V and 3 bases at J, with 17 bases in the middle. This CDR3 is CAIGLSGELYEQYF. In nucleotides, the CDR3 is TGTGCCATCGGGTTGTCCGGGGAACTCTACGAGCAGTACTTC.

This sequence joins TRBV28 and TRBJ1-1, with D unclear. The CDR3 runs 15 residues. Per germline, CDR1 MDHEN and CDR2 SYDVKM. The V gene lost 4 bases and the J gene lost 1 base, with 13 bases spanning the gap. CDR3 sequence: CASSSPTVRNTEAFF. The CDR3 region has the DNA TGTGCCAGCAGTTCCCCAACAGTCAGGAACACTGAAGCTTTCTTT.

The chain has TRBV29-1 and TRBJ2-5, with D possibly TRBD1 on 6 matching bases. The CDR3 covers 13 residues. V lost 7 bases, J lost 4 bases, and 16 bases lay in between. Germline V gene data show CDR1 as SQVTM and CDR2 as ANQGSEA. DNA for the CDR3: TGCAGCGCCATACTAGGGACAAGAGAGACCCAGTACTTC. Translated, it gives CSAILGTRETQYF. The full variable domain, rest sourced from reference TRBV29-1 and TRBJ2-5, is SAVISQKPSRDICQRGTSLTIQCQVDSQVTMMFWYRQQPGQSLTLIATANQGSEATYESGFVIDKFPISRPNLTFSTLTVSNMSPEDSSIYLCSAILGTRETQYFGPGTRLLVL.

The chain couples TRBV6-4 to TRBJ2-1, with 8 bases lining up with TRBD2. Trimming took 5 bases from V and 9 from J; bases not matched to a gene: 6. CDR3 length: 13 amino acids. The germline V gene encodes CDR1 MRHNA and CDR2 SNTAGT. The CDR3 reads CASSSGGAGEQFF. In DNA, the CDR3 is TGTGCCAGCAGTTCCGGGGGGGCCGGTGAGCAGTTCTTC.

The CDR3 DNA follows: TGTGCCAGCTTCCCCAGCGGCCGACCGGGGGAGCTGTTTTTT. This translates into CASFPSGRPGELFF. The V gene is TRBV6-5, the J gene TRBJ2-2, with a weak D call TRBD2 (5 bases). The V and J ends lost 8 bases and 8 bases respectively, with 18 bases between them. This CDR3 contains 14 residues. Germline V gene lookup returns CDR1 MNHEY and CDR2 SVGAGI.

V usage is TRBV7-2 and J usage is TRBJ1-2, with a weak D call TRBD1 (6 bases). Deletions cut 3 bases from V and 0 bases from J, with 11 bases between. The CDR3 sequence is 15 residues long. From germline, CDR1 is SGHTA and CDR2 FQGNSA. The DNA for the CDR3 is TGTGCCAGCAGCTTGTCGGCAGGGGCTAACTATGGCTACACCTTC. Its translation: CASSLSAGANYGYTF.

The genes are TRBV6-1 and TRBJ2-3, with TRBD2 matching over 8 bases. Germline assignment: CDR1 MNHNS and CDR2 SASEGT. The junction had 4 bases not matched to a gene; V was cut back by 5 bases and J by 0 bases. The CDR3 consists of 15 residues. The DNA of the CDR3 is TGTGCCAGCAGTCCCCGGGGGGGTAGCACAGATACGCAGTATTTT. Protein: CASSPRGGSTDTQYF.

The genes are TRBV7-9 and TRBJ2-3, with D possibly matching TRBD2 (6 bases). The CDR3 covers 17 residues. The V end was cut by 11 bases, the J end by 4 bases, with 28 bases between. Germline V gene data show CDR1 as SEHNR and CDR2 as FQNEAQ (reference sequence). This CDR3 is CASQGLPNARVADTQYF. CDR3 coding DNA: TGTGCCTCCCAGGGACTCCCCAACGCAAGGGTTGCAGATACGCAGTATTTT.

In regard to this clone: At one end the junction does not follow the germline gene, possibly because of a read error. This chain links TRBV7-9 with TRBJ1-2; 12 bases align to TRBD1. Germline CDR1 is SEHNR and CDR2 is FQNEAQ (reference sequence). The CDR3 consists of 15 residues. DNA of the CDR3: TGTGCCGGCAGCTTTCCGGGACAGGGGGCAATTGGCTACACCTTC. This gives the protein CAGSFPGQGAIGYTF.

The chain joins TRBV7-9 to TRBJ2-7; 7 nucleotides agree with TRBD1. CDR3 length: 16 amino acids. In germline, CDR1 is SEHNR, CDR2 FQNEAQ (reference sequence). The V segment lost 3 bases and the J segment 0 bases; nucleotides outside the gene matches: 8. CDR3 residues: CASSFSRTGSSYEQYF. The CDR3 DNA follows: TGTGCCAGCAGCTTCAGCCGGACAGGTAGCTCCTACGAGCAGTACTTC. Using reference TRBV7-9 and TRBJ2-7 for the parts outside the CDR3, the full variable domain is DTGVSQNPRHKITKRGQNVTFRCDPISEHNRLYWYRQTLGQGPEFLTYFQNEAQLEKSRLLSDRFSAERPKGSFSTLEIQRTEQGDSAMYLCASSFSRTGSSYEQYFGPGTRLTVT.

The rearrangement uses TRBV13 and TRBJ2-7, with D perhaps TRBD2 (6 bases). V was cut by 4 bases and J by 0 bases, with 22 bases left in between. CDR1 PRHDT and CDR2 FYEKMQ come from the germline V gene (reference sequence). The CDR3 loop spans 18 amino acids. The CDR3 region is CASSSITTAGTASYEQYF. Here the CDR3 DNA reads TGTGCCAGCAGCTCGATCACCACGGCGGGGACGGCCTCCTACGAGCAGTACTTC.

This chain uses TRBV19 with TRBJ1-2; 8 bases fit TRBD1. In germline, CDR1 is LNHDA, CDR2 SQIVND (reference sequence). There are 14 residues in the CDR3. V lost 7 bases to trimming and J lost 4 bases; unmatched junction nucleotides: 8. In DNA form, the CDR3 reads TGTGCCAGTACCGACGGTGGACAGGGCTATGGCTACACCTTC. It specifies CASTDGGQGYGYTF.

The chain recombines TRBV12-5 with TRBJ2-5, with unresolved D. The V gene lost 2 bases and the J gene lost 1 base, with 5 bases spanning the gap. The CDR3 loop spans 13 amino acids. CDR1 LGHNT and CDR2 FRNRAP come from the germline V gene. CDR3 in DNA: TGTGCTAGTGGTTTGTTCAGCCAAGAGACCCAGTACTTC. Encoded protein: CASGLFSQETQYF.

DNA for the CDR3: TGTGCCAGCAGCTTAGTCCCCCTTGCGAGGGTAGGCTACGAGCAGTACTTC. Amino acids: CASSLVPLARVGYEQYF. V usage is TRBV7-2 and J usage is TRBJ2-7, with TRBD2 as a possible D gene (5 bases). The CDR3 is made up of 17 amino acids. Germline CDR1 and CDR2: SGHTA and FQGNSA. With 1 base removed from V and 3 bases from J, the gap between germline ends came to 19 bases. Combining the CDR3 with reference TRBV7-2 and TRBJ2-7 gives the whole variable domain GAGVSQSPSNKVTEKGKDVELRCDPISGHTALYWYRQSLGQGLEFLIYFQGNSAPDKSGLPSDRFSAERTGGSVSTLTIQRTQQEDSAVYLCASSLVPLARVGYEQYFGPGTRLTVT.

The rearrangement uses TRBV5-1 and TRBJ1-2; D unresolved. The CDR3 extends over 14 amino acids. The V gene lost 2 bases and the J gene lost 4 bases, with 12 bases spanning the gap. CDR1 and CDR2 (germline): SGHRS, YFSETQ. The CDR3 region has the DNA TGCGCCAGCAGCTTCGGAGGCCCGGGCTATGGCTACACCTTC. It is translated as CASSFGGPGYGYTF.

The chain couples TRBV2 to TRBJ2-3, with D possibly being TRBD2 (6 bases). Trimming removed 7 bases at V and 2 bases at J, with 10 bases between. Germline V gene data show CDR1 as SNHLY and CDR2 as FYNNEI. The CDR3 consists of 13 residues. The CDR3 region has the DNA TGTGCCAGCAAACGGGGGACCACAGATACGCAGTATTTT. It is translated as CASKRGTTDTQYF.

This chain connects TRBV19 to TRBJ2-3; the D gene is possibly TRBD2 (6 bases). V lost 4 bases and J 2 bases, leaving 13 bases between the germline ends. The CDR3 has 15 amino acids. Germline V gene lookup returns CDR1 LNHDA and CDR2 SQIVND (reference sequence). CDR3 in DNA: TGTGCCAGTAGTAGGGGCGGGACCTACACAGATACGCAGTATTTT. Translating it yields CASSRGGTYTDTQYF. The full variable domain, with the rest looked up from reference TRBV19 and TRBJ2-3, is DGGITQSPKYLFRKEGQNVTLSCEQNLNHDAMYWYRQDPGQGLRLIYYSQIVNDFQKGDIAEGYSVSREKKESFPLTVTSAQKNPTAFYLCASSRGGTYTDTQYFGPGTRLTVL.

The CDR3, as DNA: TGTGCCATAGACAGGGTTTTTAATTCACCCCTCCACTTT. Amino acid sequence: CAIDRVFNSPLHF. This rearrangement joins TRBV6-1 to TRBJ1-6; 7 nucleotides match TRBD1. The CDR3 sequence is 13 residues long. CDR1 MNHNS and CDR2 SASEGT come from the germline V gene. The V gene end was trimmed by 10 bases and the J gene end by 6 bases; junction bases not matched to a gene: 6.

V usage is TRBV30 and J usage is TRBJ2-7; 8 bases fit TRBD1. Germline trimming cut 5 bases from V and 5 bases from J; bases unmatched to any gene: 11. This CDR3 has 14 residues. The germline V gene encodes CDR1 GTSNPN and CDR2 SVGIG (reference sequence). CDR3 protein: CAWGDGQGRHEQYF. CDR3 sequence (DNA): TGTGCCTGGGGGGACGGACAGGGTCGTCACGAGCAGTACTTC. The full variable domain, in which reference TRBV30 and TRBJ2-7 provide the parts outside the CDR3, is SQTIHQWPATLVQPVGSPLSLECTVEGTSNPNLYWYRQAAGRGLQLLFYSVGIGQISSEVPQNLSASRPQDRQFILSSKKLLLSDSGFYLCAWGDGQGRHEQYFGPGTRLTVT.

V and J are TRBV9 and TRBJ2-7; D remains unclear. Trimming took 2 bases from V and 2 from J, leaving 11 bases between them. This CDR3 has 14 amino acids. Germline V CDR1 and CDR2: SGDLS, YYNGEE. The CDR3 DNA reads TGTGCCAGCAGCGTCGGAGTGGCCCCCTACGAGCAGTACTTC. The encoded protein is CASSVGVAPYEQYF.

The chain joins TRBV5-5 to TRBJ1-3; TRBD1 agrees at 9 bases. The CDR3 loop spans 18 amino acids. CDR1 and CDR2 from the germline V gene are SGHKS and YYEKEE (reference sequence). J gave up 0 bases and V 4 bases, and 11 bases lay outside the gene matches. CDR3 sequence: CASSPRTGDNISGNTIYF. The CDR3 DNA reads as TGTGCCAGCAGCCCACGGACAGGGGACAATATCTCTGGAAACACCATATATTTT.

The chain carries TRBV19 and TRBJ2-3, with a weak D call TRBD2 (6 bases). V gave up 3 bases and J gave up 4 bases, with 8 bases separating them. Looked up from germline, CDR1 is LNHDA and CDR2 is SQIVND (reference sequence). The CDR3 has 13 residues. The CDR3 spells CASSIGGADTQYF. In DNA form, the CDR3 reads TGTGCCAGTAGTATCGGAGGGGCAGATACGCAGTATTTT.

V usage is TRBV6-5 and J usage is TRBJ1-6; 11 nucleotides align to TRBD1. The germline gives CDR1 MNHEY, CDR2 SVGAGI. This CDR3 region has 14 residues. V lost 5 bases to trimming and J lost 9 bases; unmatched junction nucleotides: 3. The CDR3 here is CASSAGQGASPLHF. The CDR3 coding sequence is TGTGCCAGCAGTGCCGGACAGGGGGCTTCACCCCTCCACTTT.